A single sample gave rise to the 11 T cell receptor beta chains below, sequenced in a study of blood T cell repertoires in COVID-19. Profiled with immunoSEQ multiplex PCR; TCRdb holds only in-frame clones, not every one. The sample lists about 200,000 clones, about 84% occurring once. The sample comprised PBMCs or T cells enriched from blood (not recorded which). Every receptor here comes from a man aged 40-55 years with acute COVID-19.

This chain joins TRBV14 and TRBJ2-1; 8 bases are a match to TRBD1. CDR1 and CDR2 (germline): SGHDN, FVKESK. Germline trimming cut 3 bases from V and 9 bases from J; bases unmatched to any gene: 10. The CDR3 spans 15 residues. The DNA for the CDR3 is TGTGCCAGCAGCCAGGGCGGCCAGGGGGCAGGTGAGCAGTTCTTC. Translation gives CASSQGGQGAGEQFF.

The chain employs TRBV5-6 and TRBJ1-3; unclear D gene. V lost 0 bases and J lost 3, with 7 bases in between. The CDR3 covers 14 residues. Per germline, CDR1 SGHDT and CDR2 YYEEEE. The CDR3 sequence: CASSLDSRGNTIYF. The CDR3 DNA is TGTGCCAGCAGCTTGGATAGCCGTGGAAACACCATATATTTT.

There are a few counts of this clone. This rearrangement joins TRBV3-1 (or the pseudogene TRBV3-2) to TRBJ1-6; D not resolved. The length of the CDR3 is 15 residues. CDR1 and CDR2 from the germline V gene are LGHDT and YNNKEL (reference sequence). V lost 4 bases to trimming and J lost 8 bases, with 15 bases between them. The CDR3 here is CASSPHWTGDSPLHF. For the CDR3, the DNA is TGTGCCAGCAGCCCCCATTGGACTGGGGATTCACCCCTCCACTTT.

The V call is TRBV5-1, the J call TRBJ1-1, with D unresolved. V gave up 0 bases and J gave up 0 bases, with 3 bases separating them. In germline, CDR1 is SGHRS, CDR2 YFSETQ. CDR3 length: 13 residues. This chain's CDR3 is CASSLDMNTEAFF. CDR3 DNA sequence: TGCGCCAGCAGCTTGGACATGAACACTGAAGCTTTCTTT. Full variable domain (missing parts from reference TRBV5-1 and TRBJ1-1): KAGVTQTPRYLIKTRGQQVTLSCSPISGHRSVSWYQQTPGQGLQFLFEYFSETQRNKGNFPGRFSGRQFSNSRSEMNVSTLELGDSALYLCASSLDMNTEAFFGQGTRLTVV.

CDR3 loop: CASSNRDRNIQYF. Here the CDR3 DNA reads TGTGCCAGCAGTAACCGGGACAGAAACATTCAGTACTTC. The V call is TRBV25-1, the J call TRBJ2-4; 7 nucleotides line up with TRBD1. CDR3 length equals 13 residues. Germline trimming cut 5 bases from V and 6 bases from J; bases unmatched to any gene: 4. The germline CDR1 and CDR2 sequences are MGHDK and SYGVNS.

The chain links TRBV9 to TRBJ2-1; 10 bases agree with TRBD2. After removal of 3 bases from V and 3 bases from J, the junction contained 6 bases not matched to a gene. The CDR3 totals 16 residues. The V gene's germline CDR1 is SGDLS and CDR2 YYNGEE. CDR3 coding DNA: TGTGCCAGCAGCGCGGGACTAGCGAGACGCTACAATGAGCAGTTCTTC. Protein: CASSAGLARRYNEQFF. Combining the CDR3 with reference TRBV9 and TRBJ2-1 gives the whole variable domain DSGVTQTPKHLITATGQRVTLRCSPRSGDLSVYWYQQSLDQGLQFLIQYYNGEERAKGNILERFSAQQFPDLHSELNLSSLELGDSALYFCASSAGLARRYNEQFFGPGTRLTVL.

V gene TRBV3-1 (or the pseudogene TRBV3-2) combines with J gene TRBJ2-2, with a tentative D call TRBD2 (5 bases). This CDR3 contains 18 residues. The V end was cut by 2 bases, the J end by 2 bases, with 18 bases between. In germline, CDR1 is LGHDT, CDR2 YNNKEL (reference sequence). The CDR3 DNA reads TGTGCCAGCAGCCAAAGAGGAGGCCTAGCCGCCAACACCGGGGAGCTGTTTTTT. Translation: CASSQRGGLAANTGELFF.

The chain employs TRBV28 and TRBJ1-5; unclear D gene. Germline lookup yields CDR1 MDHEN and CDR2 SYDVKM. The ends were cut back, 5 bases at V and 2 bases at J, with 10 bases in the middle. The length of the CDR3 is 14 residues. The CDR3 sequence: CASSRGGGNQPQHF. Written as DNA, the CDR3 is TGTGCCAGCAGTAGAGGTGGAGGCAATCAGCCCCAGCATTTT.

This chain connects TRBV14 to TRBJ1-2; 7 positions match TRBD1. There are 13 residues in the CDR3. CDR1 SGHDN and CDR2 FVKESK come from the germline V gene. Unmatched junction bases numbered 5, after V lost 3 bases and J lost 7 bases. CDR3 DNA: TGTGCCAGCAGCCAGGAGACAGGGTTTGGCTACACCTTC. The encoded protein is CASSQETGFGYTF.

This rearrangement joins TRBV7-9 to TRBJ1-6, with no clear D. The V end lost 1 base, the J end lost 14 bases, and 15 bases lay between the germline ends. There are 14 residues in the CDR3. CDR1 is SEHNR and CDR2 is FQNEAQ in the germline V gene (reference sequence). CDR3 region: CASSLGTEISALHF. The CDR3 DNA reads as TGTGCCAGCAGCTTAGGTACAGAAATCTCGGCCCTCCACTTT.

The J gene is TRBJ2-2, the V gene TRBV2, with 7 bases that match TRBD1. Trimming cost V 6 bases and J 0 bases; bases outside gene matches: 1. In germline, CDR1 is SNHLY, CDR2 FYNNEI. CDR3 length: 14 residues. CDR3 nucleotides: TGTGCCAGCAGGGGGACAGCGAACACCGGGGAGCTGTTTTTT. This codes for CASRGTANTGELFF.